This is a list of T cell receptor beta chains from one sample in a study of cytomegalovirus exposure and HLA in healthy donors. Libraries were prepared by immunoSEQ multiplex PCR; TCRdb keeps only in-frame clonotypes and omits some of them. This sample has about 110,000 clones, with roughly 80% found just once. Sequencing was performed on PBMCs. The source is a man aged 30 to 45 in good health and CMV-seronegative. Both conserved end residues are part of each CDR3. A D gene is named only where the DNA matches it firmly. The listing skips clone size in some rows; elsewhere it reads once, few, many or a size class.

TRBV12-5,NA,13,TRBJ1-2,NA,CASGLGGIYGYTF,TGTGCTAGTGGTTTGGGGGGCATCTATGGCTACACCTTC
TRBV29-1,TRBD2,14,TRBJ2-3,NA,CSVELREEMDTQYF,TGCAGCGTTGAATTGCGGGAGGAGATGGATACGCAGTATTTT
TRBV28,NA,13,TRBJ1-5,NA,CASSSYREQPQHF,TGTGCCAGCAGTTCCTACAGGGAACAGCCCCAGCATTTT
TRBV5-1,TRBD1,14,TRBJ2-5,NA,CASSPGTGEETQYF,TGCGCCAGCAGCCCCGGGACAGGGGAAGAGACCCAGTACTTC
TRBV9,NA,16,TRBJ1-2,NA,CASSVAGIGVSSDYTF,TGTGCCAGCAGCGTAGCTGGTATAGGGGTTTCGAGCGACTACACCTTC
TRBV13,TRBD1,16,TRBJ2-2,NA,CASSPDGTVNTGELFF,TGTGCCAGCAGCCCGGACGGGACAGTAAACACCGGGGAGCTGTTTTTT
TRBV29-1,TRBD2,14,TRBJ2-7,NA,CSVAGRELPYEQYF,TGCAGCGTTGCCGGGCGGGAGTTACCCTACGAGCAGTACTTC
TRBV7-3,TRBD2,15,TRBJ2-1,NA,CASSLGLAGGPEQFF,TGTGCCAGCAGCTTGGGACTAGCGGGGGGGCCTGAGCAGTTCTTC
TRBV7-3,TRBD1,15,TRBJ2-2,NA,CASSILGGGTGELFF,TGTGCCAGCAGCATCCTAGGGGGCGGCACCGGGGAGCTGTTTTTT
TRBV28,NA,12,TRBJ1-2,once,CASKNLVDGYTF,TGTGCCAGCAAAAACCTAGTTGACGGCTACACCTTC
TRBV9,TRBD1,16,TRBJ2-1,NA,CASSPYGTGSLHEQFF,TGTGCCAGCAGCCCCTACGGGACAGGATCCCTCCATGAGCAGTTCTTC
TRBV29-1,NA,13,TRBJ1-2,NA,CSAIRQELYGYTF,TGCAGCGCGATTCGACAGGAGCTATATGGCTACACCTTC
TRBV11-3,NA,15,TRBJ2-7,NA,CASSQTDSPSYEQYF,TGTGCCAGCAGCCAAACCGACAGCCCCTCCTACGAGCAGTACTTC
TRBV11-1,TRBD2,14,TRBJ2-1,NA,CASSLGTSRHEQFF,TGTGCCAGCAGCCTTGGGACTAGTAGGCATGAGCAGTTCTTC
TRBV7-9,NA,14,TRBJ1-1,NA,CASSLVSGIPEAFF,TGTGCCAGCAGCTTAGTGTCAGGGATCCCTGAAGCTTTCTTT
TRBV9,TRBD2,15,TRBJ2-7,NA,CASSVGQREVYEQYF,TGTGCCAGCAGCGTAGGCCAGCGGGAGGTCTACGAGCAGTACTTC
TRBV5-1,TRBD1,14,TRBJ2-3,NA,CASSLGTGTDTQYF,TGCGCCAGCAGCTTAGGGACAGGTACAGATACGCAGTATTTT
TRBV5-6,TRBD1,12,TRBJ2-7,NA,CATRQGSYEQYF,TGTGCCACTCGACAGGGTTCCTACGAGCAGTACTTC
TRBV7-8,TRBD2,14,TRBJ2-5,NA,CASSISGVQETQYF,TGTGCCAGCAGCATTAGCGGGGTCCAAGAGACCCAGTACTTC
TRBV4-2,TRBD1,15,TRBJ1-2,NA,CASSQDSGTGEGYTF,TGTGCCAGCAGCCAAGATTCCGGGACAGGGGAAGGCTACACCTTC
TRBV19,TRBD1,16,TRBJ2-3,NA,CASSQPDRASTDTQYF,TGTGCCAGTAGCCAACCTGACAGGGCTAGCACAGATACGCAGTATTTT
TRBV19,TRBD1,14,TRBJ1-4,NA,CASKTGGVSEKLFF,TGTGCCAGTAAGACAGGGGGCGTGAGTGAAAAACTGTTTTTT
TRBV6-5,NA,15,TRBJ2-2,few,CASSYRGRNTGELFF,TGTGCCAGCAGTTACAGGGGTCGGAACACCGGGGAGCTGTTTTTT
TRBV6-8,NA,15,TRBJ2-3,NA,CASRSGRARPDTQYF,TGTGCCAGCAGAAGCGGTAGGGCCCGACCCGATACGCAGTATTTT
TRBV2,TRBD1,12,TRBJ2-4,NA,CASGRGRGIQYF,TGTGCCAGTGGCAGGGGGCGGGGCATTCAGTACTTC
TRBV19,NA,14,TRBJ1-2,NA,CASSIAGGHYGYTF,TGTGCCAGTAGTATAGCCGGGGGGCACTATGGCTACACCTTC
TRBV30,TRBD1,14,TRBJ1-2,NA,CAWTGQGAGYGYTF,TGTGCCTGGACCGGACAGGGGGCCGGCTATGGCTACACCTTC
TRBV6-1,NA,15,TRBJ2-2,many,CASSLSGFNTGELFF,TGTGCCAGCAGTCTTAGCGGATTCAACACCGGGGAGCTGTTTTTT
TRBV4-1,TRBD2,19,TRBJ2-1,NA,CASSQTPLAGGSSYNEQFF,TGCGCCAGCAGCCAGACCCCCCTAGCGGGAGGGAGCTCCTACAATGAGCAGTTCTTC
TRBV14,NA,14,TRBJ2-5,NA,CASSPWGGQETQYF,TGTGCCAGCAGCCCCTGGGGAGGACAAGAGACCCAGTACTTC
TRBV11-3,TRBD1,14,TRBJ2-7,NA,CASSPRDRPYEQYF,TGTGCCAGCAGCCCCCGGGACAGACCGTACGAGCAGTACTTC
TRBV4-1,NA,16,TRBJ1-3,NA,CASSPLAGGSGNTIYF,TGCGCCAGCAGCCCGCTGGCGGGGGGCTCTGGAAACACCATATATTTT
TRBV11-2,NA,13,TRBJ1-2,NA,CASSPGTPGGQVF,TGTGCCAGCAGCCCCGGGACACCGGGAGGTCAAGTCTTC
TRBV5-8,NA,11,TRBJ2-7,NA,CASSFIGEGYF,TGTGCCAGCAGCTTTATAGGAGAGGGGTACTTC
TRBV10-2,NA,16,TRBJ1-4,NA,CASSDQAPGEGEKLFF,TGCGCCAGCAGTGATCAAGCGCCCGGAGAAGGTGAAAAACTGTTTTTT
TRBV10-2,TRBD1,16,TRBJ2-5,NA,CASRPRGQLHQETQYF,TGCGCCAGCAGACCCCGGGGACAGCTCCACCAAGAGACCCAGTACTTC
TRBV25-1,NA,13,TRBJ2-7,NA,CASKSSGTYEQYF,TGTGCCAGCAAGAGTAGCGGTACCTACGAGCAGTACTTC
TRBV7-6,NA,14,TRBJ1-1,NA,CASSLGGTNTEAFF,TGTGCCAGCAGCTTAGGGGGCACGAACACTGAAGCTTTCTTT
TRBV2,TRBD1,16,TRBJ1-1,NA,CASIGGRTGTNTEAFF,TGTGCCAGCATCGGGGGCCGGACAGGGACGAACACTGAAGCTTTCTTT
TRBV16,TRBD1,15,TRBJ1-2,NA,CASSPRQGRTYGYTF,TGTGCCAGCAGCCCGAGACAGGGGCGCACCTATGGCTACACCTTC
TRBV28,NA,15,TRBJ1-3,NA,CASSLFAGFGNTIYF,TGTGCCAGCAGTTTATTTGCGGGTTTCGGAAACACCATATATTTT
TRBV7-9,NA,18,TRBJ2-6,NA,CASRPSEGANSGANVLTF,TGTGCCAGCAGGCCTTCTGAAGGGGCGAACTCTGGGGCCAACGTCCTGACTTTC
TRBV25-1,NA,16,TRBJ1-2,NA,CASSDSQGTFVNGYTF,TGTGCCAGCAGTGATTCTCAAGGGACATTTGTTAATGGCTACACCTTC
TRBV7-9,NA,14,TRBJ1-1,once,CASSLANGGTEAFF,TGTGCCAGCAGCTTAGCAAACGGGGGCACTGAAGCTTTCTTT
TRBV7-9,NA,13,TRBJ2-7,NA,CASSLGGLYEQYF,TGTGCCAGCAGCTTAGGTGGCCTCTACGAGCAGTACTTC